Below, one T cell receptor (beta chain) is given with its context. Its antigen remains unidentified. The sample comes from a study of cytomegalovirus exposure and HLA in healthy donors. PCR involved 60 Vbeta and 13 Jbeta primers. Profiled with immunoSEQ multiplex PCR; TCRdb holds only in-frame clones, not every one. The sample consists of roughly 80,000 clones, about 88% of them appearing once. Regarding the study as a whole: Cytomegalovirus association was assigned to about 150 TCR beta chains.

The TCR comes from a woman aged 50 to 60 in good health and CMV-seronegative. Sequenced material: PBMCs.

The CDR3 DNA reads TGTGCCAGCAGCCAATCAGAGGGGGCTGCAACTAATGAAAAACTGTTTTTT. Translating gives CASSQSEGAATNEKLFF. J is TRBJ1-4 and V is TRBV14; 7 bases map to TRBD1. Germline V lookup: CDR1 SGHDN, CDR2 FVKESK. Unmatched junction bases numbered 6, after V lost 2 bases and J lost 0 bases. This CDR3 is 17 amino acids long.